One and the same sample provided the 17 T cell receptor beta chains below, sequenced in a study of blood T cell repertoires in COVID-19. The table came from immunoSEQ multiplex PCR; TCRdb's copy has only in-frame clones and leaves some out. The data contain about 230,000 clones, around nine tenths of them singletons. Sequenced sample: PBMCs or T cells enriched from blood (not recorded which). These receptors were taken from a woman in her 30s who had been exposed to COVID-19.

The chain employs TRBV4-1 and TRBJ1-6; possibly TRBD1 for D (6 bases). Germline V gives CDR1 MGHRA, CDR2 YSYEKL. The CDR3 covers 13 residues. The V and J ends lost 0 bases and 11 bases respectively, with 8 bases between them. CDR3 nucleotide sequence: TGCGCCAGCAGCCAAGACAGGGGCCCACCCCTCCACTTT. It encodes CASSQDRGPPLHF.

CDR3: CSATRGSEQFF. CDR3 nucleotide sequence: TGCAGTGCAACCAGGGGTTCTGAGCAGTTCTTC. The chain is built from TRBV20-1 and TRBJ2-1; D might be TRBD1 (6 bases). V was trimmed by 6 bases and J by 9 bases, leaving 12 bases between them. Germline CDR1 and CDR2: DFQATT and SNEGSKA (reference sequence). This CDR3 is built from 11 residues.

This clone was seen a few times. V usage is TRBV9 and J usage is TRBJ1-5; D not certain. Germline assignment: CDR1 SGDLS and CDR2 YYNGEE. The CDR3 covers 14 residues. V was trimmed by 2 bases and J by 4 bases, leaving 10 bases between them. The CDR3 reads CASSVSGLNQPQHF. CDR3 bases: TGTGCCAGCAGCGTGTCAGGCCTTAATCAGCCCCAGCATTTT.

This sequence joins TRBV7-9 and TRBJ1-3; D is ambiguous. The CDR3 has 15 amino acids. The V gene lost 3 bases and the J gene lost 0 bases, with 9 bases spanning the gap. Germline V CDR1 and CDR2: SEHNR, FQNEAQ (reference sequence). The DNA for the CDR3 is TGTGCCAGCAGCTTCCACGGGAGCTCTGGAAACACCATATATTTT. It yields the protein CASSFHGSSGNTIYF.

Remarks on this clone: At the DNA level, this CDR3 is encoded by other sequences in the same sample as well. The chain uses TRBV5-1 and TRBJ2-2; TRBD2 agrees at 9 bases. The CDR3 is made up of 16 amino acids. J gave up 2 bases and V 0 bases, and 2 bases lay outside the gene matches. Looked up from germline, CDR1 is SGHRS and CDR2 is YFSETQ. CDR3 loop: CASSLGLAANTGELFF. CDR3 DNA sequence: TGCGCCAGCAGCTTGGGACTAGCGGCTAACACCGGGGAGCTGTTTTTT.

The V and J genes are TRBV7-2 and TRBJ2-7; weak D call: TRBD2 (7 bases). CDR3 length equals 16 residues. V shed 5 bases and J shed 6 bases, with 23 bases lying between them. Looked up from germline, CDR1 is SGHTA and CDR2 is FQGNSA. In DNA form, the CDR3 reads TGTGCCAGCAGCCCAGCCCTGACAGGCGGGGGAGGCGAGCAGTACTTC. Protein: CASSPALTGGGGEQYF.

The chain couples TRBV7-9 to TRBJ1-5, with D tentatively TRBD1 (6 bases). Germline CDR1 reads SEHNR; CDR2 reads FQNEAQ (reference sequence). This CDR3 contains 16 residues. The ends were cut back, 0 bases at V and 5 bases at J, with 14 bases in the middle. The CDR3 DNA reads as TGTGCCAGCAGCTTAGCGCAGGGGTACTCGGATCAGCCCCAGCATTTT. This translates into CASSLAQGYSDQPQHF.

CDR3: CASSGQGRTYEQYF. DNA of the CDR3: TGTGCCAGCAGCGGACAGGGGCGAACCTACGAGCAGTACTTC. The chain recombines TRBV6-6 with TRBJ2-7; 9 bases fit TRBD1. V gave up 6 bases and J gave up 2 bases; unmatched junction bases: 5. The CDR3 consists of 14 residues. CDR1 is MNHNY, CDR2 SVGAGI, per germline (reference sequence).

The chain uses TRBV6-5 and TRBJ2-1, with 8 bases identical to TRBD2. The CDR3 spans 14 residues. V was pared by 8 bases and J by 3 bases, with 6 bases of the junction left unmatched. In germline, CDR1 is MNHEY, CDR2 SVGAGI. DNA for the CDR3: TGTGCCAGCCAGGAGGCGGGAGGCTACAATGAGCAGTTCTTC. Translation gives CASQEAGGYNEQFF.

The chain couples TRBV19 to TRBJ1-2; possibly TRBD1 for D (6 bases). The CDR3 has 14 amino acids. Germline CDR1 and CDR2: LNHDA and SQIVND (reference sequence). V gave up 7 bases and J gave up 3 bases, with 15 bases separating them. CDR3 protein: CASKETGVHYGYTF. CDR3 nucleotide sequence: TGTGCCAGTAAGGAGACAGGCGTTCACTATGGCTACACCTTC. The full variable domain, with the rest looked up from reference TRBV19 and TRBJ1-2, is DGGITQSPKYLFRKEGQNVTLSCEQNLNHDAMYWYRQDPGQGLRLIYYSQIVNDFQKGDIAEGYSVSREKKESFPLTVTSAQKNPTAFYLCASKETGVHYGYTFGSGTRLTVV.

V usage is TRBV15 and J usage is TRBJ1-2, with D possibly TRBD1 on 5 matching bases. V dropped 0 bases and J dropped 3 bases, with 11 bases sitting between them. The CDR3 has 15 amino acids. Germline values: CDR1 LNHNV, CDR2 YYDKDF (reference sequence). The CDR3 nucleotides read TGTGCCACCAGCAGAGATAAGCGACAGTACTATGGCTACACCTTC. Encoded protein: CATSRDKRQYYGYTF.

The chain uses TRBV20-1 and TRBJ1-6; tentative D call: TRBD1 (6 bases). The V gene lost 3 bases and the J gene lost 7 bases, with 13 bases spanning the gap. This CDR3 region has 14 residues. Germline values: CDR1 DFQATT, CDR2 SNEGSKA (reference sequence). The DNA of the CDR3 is TGCAGTGCTAGTAGGGAGCAGGGGAATTCACCCCTCCACTTT. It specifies CSASREQGNSPLHF.

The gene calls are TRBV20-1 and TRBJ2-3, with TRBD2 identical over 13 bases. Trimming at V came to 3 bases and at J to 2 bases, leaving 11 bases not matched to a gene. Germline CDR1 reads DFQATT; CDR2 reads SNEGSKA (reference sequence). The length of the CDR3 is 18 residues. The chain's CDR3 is CSASVGLAGAVDTDTQYF. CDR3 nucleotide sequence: TGCAGTGCTAGTGTAGGACTAGCGGGAGCAGTAGACACAGATACGCAGTATTTT.

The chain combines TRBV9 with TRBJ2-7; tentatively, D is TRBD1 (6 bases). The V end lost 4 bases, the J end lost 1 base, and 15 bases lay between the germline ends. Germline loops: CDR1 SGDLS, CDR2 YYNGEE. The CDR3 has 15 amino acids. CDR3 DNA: TGTGCCAGCAGCCCCCAGGGGATGGGATCCTACGAGCAGTACTTC. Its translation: CASSPQGMGSYEQYF. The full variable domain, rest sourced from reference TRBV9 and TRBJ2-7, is DSGVTQTPKHLITATGQRVTLRCSPRSGDLSVYWYQQSLDQGLQFLIQYYNGEERAKGNILERFSAQQFPDLHSELNLSSLELGDSALYFCASSPQGMGSYEQYFGPGTRLTVT.

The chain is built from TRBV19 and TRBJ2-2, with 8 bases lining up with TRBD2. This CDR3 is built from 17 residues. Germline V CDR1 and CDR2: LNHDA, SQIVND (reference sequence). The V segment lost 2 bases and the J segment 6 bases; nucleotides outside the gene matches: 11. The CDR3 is CASSIPPSGRVAGELFF. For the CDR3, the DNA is TGTGCCAGTAGTATACCCCCCAGCGGGAGAGTGGCCGGGGAGCTGTTTTTT.

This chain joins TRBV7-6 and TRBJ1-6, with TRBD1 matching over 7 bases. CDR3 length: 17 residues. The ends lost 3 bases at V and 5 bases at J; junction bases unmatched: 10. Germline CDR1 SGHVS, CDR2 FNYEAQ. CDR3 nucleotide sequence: TGTGCCAGCAGCTTCACCGGACAGGACGGGCATAATTCACCCCTCCACTTT. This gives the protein CASSFTGQDGHNSPLHF.

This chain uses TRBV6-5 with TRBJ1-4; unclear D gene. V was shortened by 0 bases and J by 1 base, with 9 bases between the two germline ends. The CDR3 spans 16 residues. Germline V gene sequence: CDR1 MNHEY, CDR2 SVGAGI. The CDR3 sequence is CASSYSQRQTNEKLFF. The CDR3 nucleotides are TGTGCCAGCAGTTACTCCCAGCGGCAAACTAATGAAAAACTGTTTTTT.